This T cell receptor (beta chain) is drawn from a study of post-analysis software for immune sequencing data (dated by TCRdb to about 2015). Study-level background: Recorded disease courses included relapsing-remitting, secondary progressive and progressive-relapsing multiple sclerosis, with some patients lacking subtype annotation. The patient repertoires were set against 10 or so previously published healthy control repertoires from donors whose ages ranged from roughly 6 to 27 years. A subset of samples was prepared in parallel using single-end sample barcoding, then pooled and co-amplified after Illumina adapter ligation. The paper as a whole reports these results and caveats: Multiple sclerosis patients had significantly lower normalized Chao1 diversity than controls, a result that suggests substantial peripheral T-cell clonal expansion. The multiple sclerosis patient group was slightly younger than the control group. When samples were clustered directly using the F measure, samples prepared in the same batch co-clustered strongly, which prompted a batch-effect correction. Roughly 5 TRBV segments, including TRBV5-6, TRBV5-1 and TRBV20-1, were significantly more frequent in patients than controls.

To demonstrate the VDJtools post-analysis software, TCR beta repertoires were profiled from the peripheral blood of over ten young patients with multiple sclerosis. The multiple sclerosis patients were children and adolescents ranging in age from roughly 6 to 15 years. This clonotype has ten or more counts. Its antigen target is currently unknown. No base qualities exist here, and no much larger clone lies one base off it. CDR3 length: 18 amino acids, cysteine to phenylalanine. The entry retains the CDR3 DNA only, 54 bases that are in frame from base 1. Relative to germline, V is missing 7 bases and J is missing 2 bases, with 13 bases of the junction outside any gene match. Taken from the germline V gene, the CDR1 and CDR2 loops are MNHEY and SVGEGT. Receptors were amplified or captured by PCR. The run used an Illumina HiSeq 2500. To reduce PCR and sequencing biases, unique molecular identifiers were incorporated into the TCR beta cDNA libraries. Per 1 to 10 million input T cells, some 500,000 cDNA molecules were obtained, such that each molecule approximated one T cell. The same protocol used for the earlier healthy control dataset was applied to prepare and sequence the patient libraries. Within a given batch, samples were prepared together, multiplexed and sequenced on the same HiSeq lane. Per the original workflow: Raw barcoded reads were processed with MIGEC, discarding single-read molecular identifier groups before consensus assembly and CDR3 extraction. Clonotype tables were post-analysed with VDJtools, normalizing diversity by down-sampling all datasets to the smallest sample size. To correct batch-related cross-sample contamination, repertoire overlap clustering matched CDR3 amino acid sequences but not nucleotide sequences. TCRdb handled the public reads itself, with Q25 trimming in fastp and clone calling in MiXCR, and kept productive beta chains. Identical CDR3 protein sequences are pooled into one entry, listed with their most common genes and DNA. The V and J calls follow TCRdb's processing rather than the paper's. This sample has a few hundred thousand distinct CDR3 sequences in its table, and about 38% of those were observed once. Jointly, the top ten make up under 5.5% of the sample.

The source is a girl aged 10 to 17 with multiple sclerosis. The sequenced material came from blood. This sequence uses TRBV6-2 or TRBV6-3 and TRBJ2-1, and 11 junctional nucleotides match TRBD2. The DNA reads TGTGCCAGCACCCGGGGACTAGCGGTAGAGGTTACCTACAATGAGCAGTTCTTC. It is translated as CASTRGLAVEVTYNEQFF.